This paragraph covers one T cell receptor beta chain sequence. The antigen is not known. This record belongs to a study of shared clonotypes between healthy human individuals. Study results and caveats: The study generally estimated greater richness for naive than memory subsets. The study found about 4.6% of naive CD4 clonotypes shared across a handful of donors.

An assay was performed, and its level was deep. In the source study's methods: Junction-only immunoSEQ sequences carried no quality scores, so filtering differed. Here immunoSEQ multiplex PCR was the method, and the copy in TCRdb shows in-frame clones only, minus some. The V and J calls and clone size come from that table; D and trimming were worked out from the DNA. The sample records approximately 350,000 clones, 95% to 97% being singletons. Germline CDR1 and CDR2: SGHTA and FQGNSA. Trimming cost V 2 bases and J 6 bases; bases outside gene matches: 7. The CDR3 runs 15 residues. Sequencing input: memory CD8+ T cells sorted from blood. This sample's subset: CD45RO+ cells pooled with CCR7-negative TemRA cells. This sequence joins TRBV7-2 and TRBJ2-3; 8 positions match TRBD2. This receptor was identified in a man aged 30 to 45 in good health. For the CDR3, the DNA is TGTGCCAGCAGCTTATCCGGGACTAGAGTGGATACGCAGTATTTT. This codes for CASSLSGTRVDTQYF.